These 26 T cell receptor beta chains were sequenced from one sample in a study of cytomegalovirus exposure and HLA in healthy donors listed by TCRdb under 2017. Libraries came from the immunoSEQ multiplex PCR assay. For the multiplex PCR, a mixture combining 60 forward primers for TCR Vbeta segments and 13 reverse primers for TCR Jbeta segments was used. The immuneACCESS repertoire file appears here via TCRdb, limited to in-frame rearrangements. These files lack a portion of the clones; in checked studies, under half of the deficit traces to unresolved V genes, and the cause of the others is not known. The sample table records some 200,000 clones; approximately 80% of these occur just once. Approximately 1.8% of the sample comes from the top ten. Sequenced input: PBMCs. These TCRs come from a woman in her twenties or thirties in good health and CMV-seronegative.

This chain uses TRBV10-1 with TRBJ1-6, with 8 positions matching TRBD1. Per the germline V gene, CDR1 is WNHNN and CDR2 is SYGVQD (reference sequence). With V trimmed by 5 bases and J by 10 bases, 7 bases remained unmatched. There are 14 residues in the CDR3. Here the CDR3 DNA reads TGCGCCAGCAGTCCGGACAGGGTGGCGTCACCCCTCCACTTT. It is translated as CASSPDRVASPLHF.

The chain combines TRBV5-1 with TRBJ2-7; TRBD1 matches at 7 bases. The CDR3 contains 15 residues. The V gene's germline CDR1 is SGHRS and CDR2 YFSETQ. V was pared by 0 bases and J by 3 bases, with 6 bases of the junction left unmatched. The CDR3 region is CASSLALGQLYEQYF. CDR3 in DNA: TGCGCCAGCAGCTTGGCCTTGGGACAGCTCTACGAGCAGTACTTC.

V and J are TRBV6-1 and TRBJ2-7, with TRBD1 matching over 8 bases. CDR3 size: 14 residues. The J segment lost 2 bases and the V segment lost 10 bases, leaving 10 bases of the junction unmatched. Germline CDR1 and CDR2: MNHNS and SASEGT. The DNA for the CDR3 is TGTGCCACCTTCGACACGGGACAGGCCTACGAGCAGTACTTC. Its translation: CATFDTGQAYEQYF.

J is TRBJ2-7 and V is TRBV4-3; D possibly corresponds to TRBD1 (5 bases). Germline-derived CDR1 and CDR2 are LGHNA and YSLEER. Trimming removed 0 bases at V and 1 base at J, with 10 bases between. The CDR3 has 15 amino acids. The CDR3 is CASSQDSRGSYEQYF. In DNA form, the CDR3 reads TGCGCCAGCAGCCAAGATTCAAGGGGTTCCTACGAGCAGTACTTC.

V is TRBV9 and J is TRBJ2-1; TRBD2 matches 9 bases. V was clipped by 0 bases and J by 0 bases; unmatched bases: 4. CDR1 and CDR2 (germline): SGDLS, YYNGEE. CDR3 length: 17 amino acids. CDR3 amino acids: CASSVGVREGSYNEQFF. As DNA, the CDR3 is TGTGCCAGCAGCGTAGGGGTGCGGGAGGGCTCCTACAATGAGCAGTTCTTC. The entire variable domain, with the rest obtained from reference TRBV9 and TRBJ2-1, is as follows: DSGVTQTPKHLITATGQRVTLRCSPRSGDLSVYWYQQSLDQGLQFLIQYYNGEERAKGNILERFSAQQFPDLHSELNLSSLELGDSALYFCASSVGVREGSYNEQFFGPGTRLTVL.

The V gene is TRBV7-9, the J gene TRBJ2-1, with 7 bases identical to TRBD2. CDR3 length: 16 residues. Per germline, CDR1 SEHNR and CDR2 FQNEAQ (reference sequence). Losses at the gene ends were 5 bases for V and 2 bases for J; bases not matched to a gene: 9. CDR3: CASSDPRGVAYNEQFF. For the CDR3, the DNA is TGTGCCAGCAGCGACCCTCGGGGGGTAGCCTACAATGAGCAGTTCTTC.

V and J are TRBV19 and TRBJ1-2; 7 bases fit TRBD1. J was trimmed by 5 bases and V by 7 bases; bases with no gene match: 16. The CDR3 contains 16 residues. Germline lookup yields CDR1 LNHDA and CDR2 SQIVND (reference sequence). The CDR3 loop is CASKETGTVGPYGYTF. DNA of the CDR3: TGTGCCAGTAAGGAGACGGGGACAGTTGGCCCTTATGGCTACACCTTC. Using reference TRBV19 and TRBJ1-2 for the parts outside the CDR3, the full variable domain is DGGITQSPKYLFRKEGQNVTLSCEQNLNHDAMYWYRQDPGQGLRLIYYSQIVNDFQKGDIAEGYSVSREKKESFPLTVTSAQKNPTAFYLCASKETGTVGPYGYTFGSGTRLTVV.

This clone appeared once. The chain uses TRBV6-6 and TRBJ2-7; 8 nucleotides match TRBD2. In germline, CDR1 is MNHNY, CDR2 SVGAGI (reference sequence). The CDR3 covers 15 residues. The junction had 15 bases not matched to a gene; V was cut back by 5 bases and J by 9 bases. The CDR3 loop reads CASSPLAGQLRVQYF. CDR3 sequence (DNA): TGTGCCAGCAGTCCCTTAGCGGGGCAACTACGAGTGCAGTACTTC.

The J gene is TRBJ2-3, the V gene TRBV7-2; 7 nucleotides line up with TRBD1. CDR1 is SGHTA, CDR2 FQGNSA, per germline. CDR3 length equals 14 residues. Trimming at V came to 4 bases and at J to 6 bases, leaving 7 bases not matched to a gene. The CDR3 is CASSSYRGTDTQYF. Here the CDR3 DNA reads TGTGCCAGCAGCTCTTACAGGGGAACCGATACGCAGTATTTT.

This chain uses TRBV11-2 with TRBJ2-5; 7 bases line up with TRBD2. Germline V gene data show CDR1 as SGHAT and CDR2 as FQNNGV. This CDR3 comprises 18 residues. The junction had 17 bases not matched to a gene; V was cut back by 3 bases and J by 4 bases. CDR3 coding DNA: TGTGCCAGCAGCTTGGGGGAGGGGAGAGCGTTTCGGGGAGAGACCCAGTACTTC. This gives the protein CASSLGEGRAFRGETQYF.

The chain couples TRBV10-2 to TRBJ2-7; 9 bases are a match to TRBD1. Germline V CDR1 and CDR2: WSHSY, SAAADI. This CDR3 spans 14 amino acids. J was trimmed by 3 bases and V by 5 bases; bases with no gene match: 5. Here the CDR3 DNA reads TGCGCCAGCAGTTCCGGGACAGGGCTCTACGAGCAGTACTTC. It yields the protein CASSSGTGLYEQYF.

This clone came up once. This chain links TRBV7-9 with TRBJ1-2; possibly TRBD1 for D (6 bases). The V and J ends lost 6 bases and 6 bases respectively, with 20 bases between them. Germline CDR1 is SEHNR and CDR2 is FQNEAQ (reference sequence). The CDR3 contains 15 residues. Here the CDR3 DNA reads TGTGCCAGCAGTCGTAGGGGGTACAGGGTGGATGGCTACACCTTC. Amino acid sequence: CASSRRGYRVDGYTF. The whole variable domain, remainder taken from reference TRBV7-9 and TRBJ1-2, is DTGVSQNPRHKITKRGQNVTFRCDPISEHNRLYWYRQTLGQGPEFLTYFQNEAQLEKSRLLSDRFSAERPKGSFSTLEIQRTEQGDSAMYLCASSRRGYRVDGYTFGSGTRLTVV.

V gene TRBV7-9 combines with J gene TRBJ1-4, with D perhaps TRBD1 (6 bases). Germline loops: CDR1 SEHNR, CDR2 FQNEAQ (reference sequence). V was shortened by 5 bases and J by 3 bases, with 19 bases between the two germline ends. The CDR3 loop spans 17 amino acids. CDR3 loop: CASSQKDSPAPNEKLFF. In DNA, the CDR3 is TGTGCCAGCAGCCAGAAGGACAGTCCAGCCCCTAATGAAAAACTGTTTTTT.

The chain is built from TRBV7-3 and TRBJ2-3; unclear D gene. The CDR3 sequence is 17 residues long. Trimming shortened V by 7 bases and J by 2 bases, and 22 bases separated the two germline ends. Germline CDR1 is SGHTA and CDR2 is FQGTGA. In DNA, the CDR3 is TGTGCCAGCACCTCAGTGGGCTACCCCATAACCACAGATACGCAGTATTTT. It yields the protein CASTSVGYPITTDTQYF. The full variable domain, rest sourced from reference TRBV7-3 and TRBJ2-3, is GAGVSQTPSNKVTEKGKYVELRCDPISGHTALYWYRQSLGQGPEFLIYFQGTGAADDSGLPNDRFFAVRPEGSVSTLKIQRTERGDSAVYLCASTSVGYPITTDTQYFGPGTRLTVL.

The chain uses TRBV27 and TRBJ1-3; unclear D gene. The CDR3 totals 14 residues. The germline gives CDR1 MNHEY, CDR2 SMNVEV (reference sequence). The V gene lost 6 bases and the J gene lost 0 bases, with 9 bases spanning the gap. In DNA, the CDR3 is TGTGCCAGCAGAGGCCACAGCTCTGGAAACACCATATATTTT. Protein: CASRGHSSGNTIYF.

This chain links TRBV11-1 with TRBJ2-1, with D possibly being TRBD1 (6 bases). In germline, CDR1 is SGHAT, CDR2 FQDESV (reference sequence). Trimming stripped 6 bases from V and 2 bases from J, with 17 bases between. This CDR3 comprises 16 residues. The CDR3 is CASSTLGRGTYNEQFF. CDR3 nucleotide sequence: TGTGCCAGCAGTACCCTGGGTAGGGGGACCTACAATGAGCAGTTCTTC.

V is TRBV29-1 and J is TRBJ2-7; TRBD1 matches 9 bases. Germline values: CDR1 SQVTM, CDR2 ANQGSEA. CDR3 length: 14 amino acids. J gave up 5 bases and V 3 bases, and 8 bases lay outside the gene matches. This CDR3 reads CSVELGDRVNEQYF. DNA for the CDR3: TGCAGCGTTGAGCTAGGGGACAGGGTTAACGAGCAGTACTTC.

The chain joins TRBV5-4 to TRBJ2-3, with 14 nucleotides matching TRBD2. Per the germline V gene, CDR1 is SGHNT and CDR2 is YYREEE (reference sequence). Trimming cost V 4 bases and J 1 base; bases outside gene matches: 8. The CDR3 has 18 amino acids. CDR3 residues: CASSPETSGRAGTDTQYF. The CDR3, as DNA: TGTGCCAGCAGCCCCGAGACTAGCGGGAGGGCTGGCACAGATACGCAGTATTTT.

This clone was found a few times. The chain employs TRBV6-6 and TRBJ1-2; D is unclear. The CDR3 covers 15 residues. Germline lookup yields CDR1 MNHNY and CDR2 SVGAGI (reference sequence). V lost 2 bases and J lost 6, with 16 bases in between. CDR3 nucleotides: TGTGCCAGCAGTTACAGGTCAGGAAGAGAGAATGGCTACACCTTC. Amino acids: CASSYRSGRENGYTF.

This clone was found a few times. The chain recombines TRBV7-2 with TRBJ1-1; D is perhaps TRBD1 (5 bases). This CDR3 has 14 amino acids. CDR1 and CDR2 from the germline V gene are SGHTA and FQGNSA. Trimming removed 0 bases at V and 4 bases at J, with 9 bases between. The CDR3 loop reads CASSLAGQSTEAFF. The CDR3 DNA sequence: TGTGCCAGCAGCTTAGCAGGACAATCCACTGAAGCTTTCTTT. The whole variable domain, remainder taken from reference TRBV7-2 and TRBJ1-1, is GAGVSQSPSNKVTEKGKDVELRCDPISGHTALYWYRQSLGQGLEFLIYFQGNSAPDKSGLPSDRFSAERTGGSVSTLTIQRTQQEDSAVYLCASSLAGQSTEAFFGQGTRLTVV.

This clone appeared a few times. J is TRBJ1-1 and V is TRBV9; 11 bases align to TRBD1. Germline values: CDR1 SGDLS, CDR2 YYNGEE. The junction had 4 bases not matched to a gene; V was cut back by 2 bases and J by 4 bases. This CDR3 is 15 amino acids long. The CDR3 DNA reads as TGTGCCAGCAGCGTCGAAGGACAGGGGGCCACTGAAGCTTTCTTT. Its translation: CASSVEGQGATEAFF.

V and J are TRBV2 and TRBJ2-7, with D possibly being TRBD1 (6 bases). With 5 bases removed from V and 5 bases from J, the gap between germline ends came to 16 bases. This CDR3 has 14 residues. CDR1 and CDR2 (germline): SNHLY, FYNNEI. The CDR3 sequence is CASSLWAGDNEQYF. CDR3 sequence (DNA): TGTGCCAGCAGTTTGTGGGCAGGGGATAACGAGCAGTACTTC.

The chain employs TRBV18 and TRBJ1-1, with D possibly matching TRBD1 (5 bases). Per the germline V gene, CDR1 is KGHSH and CDR2 is LQKENI. Trimming removed 6 bases from V and 0 bases from J, with 11 bases in between. The CDR3 length is 14 residues. CDR3 coding DNA: TGTGCCAGCTCGGTGGACACAATGAACACTGAAGCTTTCTTT. Protein: CASSVDTMNTEAFF.

The V and J genes are TRBV5-1 and TRBJ1-3, with a weak D call TRBD1 (5 bases). The CDR3 has 16 amino acids. With 0 bases removed from V and 2 bases from J, the gap between germline ends came to 12 bases. Germline V CDR1 and CDR2: SGHRS, YFSETQ. The CDR3: CASSLEGIPPGNTIYF. For the CDR3, the DNA is TGCGCCAGCAGCTTGGAGGGGATTCCCCCTGGAAACACCATATATTTT.

This clone was counted only a few times. This sequence joins TRBV6-5 and TRBJ2-7; TRBD1 matches 8 bases. The J segment lost 1 base and the V segment lost 8 bases, leaving 4 bases of the junction unmatched. Germline V gene data show CDR1 as MNHEY and CDR2 as SVGAGI. The CDR3 is 13 amino acids. CDR3 DNA: TGTGCCAGCGGCCGGGACAGGTCCTACGAGCAGTACTTC. Translated: CASGRDRSYEQYF.

The V call is TRBV5-5, the J call TRBJ1-1; tentative D call: TRBD1 (5 bases). CDR1 and CDR2 from the germline V gene are SGHKS and YYEKEE (reference sequence). The V end lost 4 bases, the J end lost 8 bases, and 18 bases lay between the germline ends. This CDR3 region has 14 residues. DNA of the CDR3: TGTGCCAGCAGCCCCGCTGGACACCGGTCGGAAGCTTTCTTT. Residues: CASSPAGHRSEAFF.